The entry below gives a single TCR beta chain sequence along with its context. PCR used 60 Vbeta primers and 13 Jbeta primers. Profiled with immunoSEQ multiplex PCR; TCRdb holds only in-frame clones, not every one. In the table there are 150,000 to 180,000 clones, nearly 80% of which are singletons. Germline CDR1 reads MNHNS; CDR2 reads SASEGT. Deletions cut 3 bases from V and 4 bases from J, with 16 bases between. The CDR3 contains 15 residues. These data are taken from a study of cytomegalovirus exposure and HLA in healthy donors. The sample was PBMCs. This TCR was sampled from a man aged 25-45 years in good health and CMV-seropositive. The V call is TRBV6-1, the J call TRBJ2-7; tentatively, D is TRBD1 (5 bases). The CDR3: CASSDTGQLPYEQYF. The CDR3 DNA reads TGTGCCAGCAGTGATACAGGTCAACTTCCGTACGAGCAGTACTTC.